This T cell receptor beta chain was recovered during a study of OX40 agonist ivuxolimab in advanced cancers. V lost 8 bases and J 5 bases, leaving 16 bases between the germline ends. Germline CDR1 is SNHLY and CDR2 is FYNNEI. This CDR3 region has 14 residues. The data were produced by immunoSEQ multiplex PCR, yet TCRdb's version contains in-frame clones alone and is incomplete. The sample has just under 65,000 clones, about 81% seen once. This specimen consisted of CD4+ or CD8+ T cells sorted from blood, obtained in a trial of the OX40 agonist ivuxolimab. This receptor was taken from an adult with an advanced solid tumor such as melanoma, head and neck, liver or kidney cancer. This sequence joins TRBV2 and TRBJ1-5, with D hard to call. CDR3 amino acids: CASEGTGGDQPQHF. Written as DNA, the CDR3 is TGTGCCAGCGAGGGAACGGGCGGGGATCAGCCCCAGCATTTT.